What follows are 31 T cell receptor beta chains derived from one specimen sequenced in a study of cytomegalovirus exposure and HLA in healthy donors. The PCR ran on 60 Vbeta and 13 Jbeta primers. Here immunoSEQ multiplex PCR was the method, and the copy in TCRdb shows in-frame clones only, minus some. The sample contains some 200,000 clones, roughly 84% of which appear only once. Sequenced input: PBMCs. The receptors shown here come from a man over 45 in good health and CMV-seronegative.

This clone has just a few counts. The V and J genes are TRBV4-1 and TRBJ2-5; 12 positions match TRBD2. CDR1 and CDR2 from the germline V gene are MGHRA and YSYEKL. V lost 4 bases and J lost 4; bases outside the gene matches: 10. This CDR3 contains 17 residues. The CDR3 DNA follows: TGCGCCAGCAGCCTGGGGCTAGCGGGAGGGAACGGAGAGACCCAGTACTTC. It encodes CASSLGLAGGNGETQYF.

The chain recombines TRBV11-3 with TRBJ2-1; 8 bases line up with TRBD2. V lost 0 bases and J lost 9; bases outside the gene matches: 10. The germline V gene has CDR1 SGHNT and CDR2 YENEEA. This CDR3 contains 16 residues. CDR3 loop: CASSLDQGSGIGEQFF. CDR3 coding DNA: TGTGCCAGCAGCTTAGATCAGGGTAGCGGGATCGGTGAGCAGTTCTTC.

V usage is TRBV6-6 and J usage is TRBJ1-1; TRBD1 is a possible D gene (6 bases). Germline V gene data show CDR1 as MNHNY and CDR2 as SVGAGI (reference sequence). CDR3 size: 15 residues. Deletions cut 7 bases from V and 1 base from J, with 16 bases between. CDR3 region: CASTFSDRSNTEAFF. CDR3 DNA sequence: TGTGCCAGCACCTTCTCGGACAGATCGAACACTGAAGCTTTCTTT.

The chain combines TRBV30 with TRBJ2-2; D possibly corresponds to TRBD2 (6 bases). The germline gives CDR1 GTSNPN, CDR2 SVGIG (reference sequence). This CDR3 has 14 residues. Trimming removed 3 bases from V and 5 bases from J, with 13 bases in between. Here the CDR3 DNA reads TGTGCCTGGAGCCTAGCGCGACCTACCGGGGAGCTGTTTTTT. This gives the protein CAWSLARPTGELFF.

This rearrangement joins TRBV19 to TRBJ2-7, with TRBD2 matching over 9 bases. V lost 5 bases, J lost 2 bases, and 7 bases stayed unmatched. This CDR3 is 15 amino acids long. Germline lookup yields CDR1 LNHDA and CDR2 SQIVND (reference sequence). CDR3: CASSLSGLAAYEQYF. The CDR3 region has the DNA TGTGCCAGTAGTCTCTCGGGACTAGCAGCCTACGAGCAGTACTTC.

This clone occurred a few times. The gene calls are TRBV7-2 and TRBJ2-3, with unresolved D. Trimming cost V 4 bases and J 0 bases, with 8 bases left between them. CDR1 and CDR2 (germline): SGHTA, FQGNSA. This CDR3 has 14 amino acids. CDR3 coding DNA: TGTGCCAGCAGCTCGAGAGCTAGCACAGATACGCAGTATTTT. Protein sequence: CASSSRASTDTQYF.

This chain uses TRBV5-1 with TRBJ1-4; D gene unclear. Trimming shortened V by 6 bases and J by 0 bases, and 15 bases separated the two germline ends. The CDR3 sequence is 16 residues long. Germline V gene data show CDR1 as SGHRS and CDR2 as YFSETQ. The CDR3 bases are TGCGCCAGCAAAGTAAACATCGCCGCAACTAATGAAAAACTGTTTTTT. Its translation is CASKVNIAATNEKLFF.

This clone was picked up a small number of times. The chain combines TRBV28 with TRBJ2-7, with D perhaps matching TRBD1 (5 bases). Germline CDR1 and CDR2: MDHEN and SYDVKM. Trimming stripped 3 bases from V and 4 bases from J, with 16 bases between. This CDR3 is 15 amino acids long. The CDR3 DNA reads TGTGCCAGCAGTTTGCGGCGACAGAAAACGTACGAGCAGTACTTC. Translating gives CASSLRRQKTYEQYF.

This clone has a handful of counts. The chain employs TRBV5-1 and TRBJ2-1, with 11 bases matching TRBD2. Germline CDR1 and CDR2: SGHRS and YFSETQ. Trimming took 5 bases from V and 4 from J; bases not matched to a gene: 5. The CDR3 sequence is 15 residues long. CDR3 sequence reads: CASSPGTSGYNEQFF. The DNA for the CDR3 is TGCGCCAGCAGTCCCGGGACTAGCGGATACAATGAGCAGTTCTTC.

V is TRBV18 and J is TRBJ2-1; 7 nucleotides agree with TRBD1. The V segment lost 5 bases and the J segment 6 bases; nucleotides outside the gene matches: 10. Looked up from germline, CDR1 is KGHSH and CDR2 is LQKENI. This CDR3 comprises 15 residues. CDR3 amino acids: CASSTQDQGVNEQFF. The CDR3 region has the DNA TGTGCCAGCTCAACACAAGACCAGGGGGTCAATGAGCAGTTCTTC.

The chain carries TRBV15 and TRBJ1-4, with 9 nucleotides matching TRBD1. CDR1 is LNHNV and CDR2 is YYDKDF in the germline V gene (reference sequence). This CDR3 is built from 14 residues. Trimming at V came to 3 bases and at J to 8 bases, leaving 4 bases not matched to a gene. CDR3 protein: CATSRGTGYEKLFF. As DNA, the CDR3 is TGTGCCACCAGCAGGGGGACAGGGTACGAAAAACTGTTTTTT.

The rearrangement joins TRBV6-5 to TRBJ1-4; 7 nucleotides agree with TRBD1. V shed 6 bases, J shed 3 bases, and the junction held 7 bases outside the gene matches. This CDR3 has 15 amino acids. Germline assignment: CDR1 MNHEY and CDR2 SVGAGI. Written as DNA, the CDR3 is TGTGCCAGCAGCAACGAGGGACAGTCTAATGAAAAACTGTTTTTT. Protein: CASSNEGQSNEKLFF.

CDR3 nucleotide sequence: TGTGCCAGCAGCTTAAAGCAGGGGGGTCAGCCCCAGCATTTT. Translation gives CASSLKQGGQPQHF. The J gene is TRBJ1-5, the V gene TRBV7-8; 7 bases agree with TRBD1. Germline-derived CDR1 and CDR2 are SGHVS and FQNEAQ. Losses at the gene ends were 2 bases for V and 6 bases for J; bases not matched to a gene: 4. This CDR3 is 14 amino acids long.

This clone was counted only a few times. The V and J genes are TRBV2 and TRBJ1-4; tentative D call: TRBD1 (5 bases). CDR1 SNHLY and CDR2 FYNNEI come from the germline V gene. The CDR3 totals 15 residues. V gave up 6 bases and J gave up 0 bases, with 11 bases separating them. The CDR3 bases are TGTGCCAGCAGACTCAGGGCATCAACTAATGAAAAACTGTTTTTT. Translated: CASRLRASTNEKLFF.

A few counts support this clone. The V gene is TRBV7-6, the J gene TRBJ2-1; 12 bases align to TRBD2. Germline V lookup: CDR1 SGHVS, CDR2 FNYEAQ. The J segment lost 6 bases and the V segment lost 5 bases, leaving 2 bases of the junction unmatched. The CDR3 length is 14 residues. The CDR3 region has the DNA TGTGCCAGCAGCCCGGGACTAGCGGGCAATGAGCAGTTCTTC. Translation gives CASSPGLAGNEQFF. Together with reference TRBV7-6 and TRBJ2-1, the CDR3 gives the full variable domain: GAGVSQSPRYKVTKRGQDVALRCDPISGHVSLYWYRQALGQGPEFLTYFNYEAQQDKSGLPNDRFSAERPEGSISTLTIQRTEQRDSAMYRCASSPGLAGNEQFFGPGTRLTVL.

This chain uses TRBV5-6 with TRBJ2-2, with D possibly TRBD2 on 7 matching bases. V gave up 0 bases and J gave up 2 bases, with 11 bases separating them. Germline V gives CDR1 SGHDT, CDR2 YYEEEE. The CDR3 is 16 residues long. CDR3 DNA: TGTGCCAGCAGCTTGGCGGGGGGCCCCAACACCGGGGAGCTGTTTTTT. Translated, it gives CASSLAGGPNTGELFF. Complete variable domain (other parts from reference TRBV5-6 and TRBJ2-2): DAGVTQSPTHLIKTRGQQVTLRCSPKSGHDTVSWYQQALGQGPQFIFQYYEEEERQRGNFPDRFSGHQFPNYSSELNVNALLLGDSALYLCASSLAGGPNTGELFFGEGSRLTVL.

The chain employs TRBV28 and TRBJ1-1; 7 bases are shared with TRBD1. The CDR3 extends over 14 amino acids. Germline V gene data show CDR1 as MDHEN and CDR2 as SYDVKM. V was clipped by 7 bases and J by 6 bases; unmatched bases: 11. The CDR3 sequence is CASNLPGQIAEAFF. The CDR3 DNA sequence: TGTGCCAGCAACCTCCCGGGACAGATCGCTGAAGCTTTCTTT.

The rearrangement uses TRBV6-1 and TRBJ2-3; TRBD2 agrees at 10 bases. Germline V CDR1 and CDR2: MNHNS, SASEGT. With 4 bases clipped from V and 4 bases from J, the junction kept 8 bases outside the gene matches. The CDR3 has 16 amino acids. Written as DNA, the CDR3 is TGTGCCAGCAGTGGGGCCTCTAGCGGGAGATCAGATACGCAGTATTTT. Its translation: CASSGASSGRSDTQYF.

The V gene is TRBV18, the J gene TRBJ1-2; 10 nucleotides align to TRBD1. In germline, CDR1 is KGHSH, CDR2 LQKENI. CDR3 length equals 16 residues. Trimming took 2 bases from V and 5 from J; bases not matched to a gene: 8. The CDR3 region is CASSPSVPGQGYGYTF. The CDR3 DNA is TGTGCCAGCTCACCAAGCGTACCGGGACAGGGGTATGGCTACACCTTC.

The rearrangement links TRBV5-5 to TRBJ2-7, with TRBD1 matching over 8 bases. V trimming: 3 bases; J trimming: 2 bases; junction bases outside the gene matches: 7. This CDR3 comprises 15 residues. The germline gives CDR1 SGHKS, CDR2 YYEKEE (reference sequence). The CDR3 nucleotides are TGTGCCAGCAGCTCCCTCCGGGACAGGACCTACGAGCAGTACTTC. It translates to CASSSLRDRTYEQYF.

The chain links TRBV7-9 to TRBJ2-3, with 11 bases that match TRBD2. CDR1 is SEHNR, CDR2 FQNEAQ, per germline (reference sequence). This CDR3 spans 16 amino acids. V was clipped by 3 bases and J by 2 bases; unmatched bases: 4. The CDR3 region is CASSFASGRLTDTQYF. DNA of the CDR3: TGTGCCAGCAGCTTTGCTAGCGGGAGGCTCACAGATACGCAGTATTTT.

V usage is TRBV30 and J usage is TRBJ2-1; 12 bases match TRBD2. From germline, CDR1 is GTSNPN and CDR2 SVGIG (reference sequence). Germline trimming cut 4 bases from V and 6 bases from J; bases unmatched to any gene: 10. This CDR3 is built from 16 residues. The CDR3 DNA is TGTGCCTGGAACGGGCTAGCGGGAGGGGTAGTCAATGAGCAGTTCTTC. Its protein product is CAWNGLAGGVVNEQFF. The variable domain in full, completed from reference TRBV30 and TRBJ2-1, reads SQTIHQWPATLVQPVGSPLSLECTVEGTSNPNLYWYRQAAGRGLQLLFYSVGIGQISSEVPQNLSASRPQDRQFILSSKKLLLSDSGFYLCAWNGLAGGVVNEQFFGPGTRLTVL.

This chain links TRBV6-5 with TRBJ1-5, with D uncertain. The CDR3 spans 14 residues. The germline V gene has CDR1 MNHEY and CDR2 SVGAGI. V was shortened by 6 bases and J by 0 bases, with 9 bases between the two germline ends. The DNA for the CDR3 is TGTGCCAGCAGGTCGACATATAGCAATCAGCCCCAGCATTTT. It yields the protein CASRSTYSNQPQHF.

The rearrangement joins TRBV28 to TRBJ2-7, with 7 bases matching TRBD1. This CDR3 region has 12 residues. The V gene end was trimmed by 6 bases and the J gene end by 7 bases; junction bases not matched to a gene: 6. CDR1 is MDHEN, CDR2 SYDVKM, per germline. CDR3 sequence: CASRRDREEQYF. Here the CDR3 DNA reads TGTGCCAGCAGAAGAGACAGGGAAGAGCAGTACTTC. Full variable domain (rest looked up from reference TRBV28 and TRBJ2-7): DVKVTQSSRYLVKRTGEKVFLECVQDMDHENMFWYRQDPGLGLRLIYFSYDVKMKEKGDIPEGYSVSREKKERFSLILESASTNQTSMYLCASRRDREEQYFGPGTRLTVT.

The V gene is TRBV7-9, the J gene TRBJ2-2, with 7 bases fitting TRBD1. The germline CDR1 and CDR2 sequences are SEHNR and FQNEAQ (reference sequence). The CDR3 length is 16 residues. Germline trimming cut 5 bases from V and 1 base from J; bases unmatched to any gene: 7. The DNA for the CDR3 is TGTGCCAGCAGCCACCCGGGACAGAAGAACACCGGGGAGCTGTTTTTT. Protein sequence: CASSHPGQKNTGELFF.

The chain combines TRBV5-4 with TRBJ2-6; TRBD1 agrees at 7 bases. CDR1 and CDR2 from the germline V gene are SGHNT and YYREEE (reference sequence). J lost 6 bases, V lost 5 bases, and 8 bases had no gene match. CDR3 length: 15 residues. The CDR3 DNA sequence: TGTGCCAGCAGTCGAACCGGGACAGAGGCCAACGTCCTGACTTTC. Its translation is CASSRTGTEANVLTF.

The rearrangement uses TRBV19 and TRBJ2-3; 13 bases are a match to TRBD2. Per the germline V gene, CDR1 is LNHDA and CDR2 is SQIVND (reference sequence). This CDR3 has 18 residues. The V gene end was trimmed by 3 bases and the J gene end by 5 bases; junction bases not matched to a gene: 11. Here the CDR3 DNA reads TGTGCCAGTAGTATCTTCTCTGGGACTAGCGGGATTCAAGATACGCAGTATTTT. Residues: CASSIFSGTSGIQDTQYF.

The chain combines TRBV7-8 with TRBJ2-2; 8 nucleotides agree with TRBD2. The CDR3 is made up of 17 amino acids. The V gene's germline CDR1 is SGHVS and CDR2 FQNEAQ. J was trimmed by 4 bases and V by 1 base; bases with no gene match: 8. CDR3 sequence reads: CASSLVLLAEPTGELFF. The CDR3 nucleotides read TGTGCCAGCAGCTTAGTGTTACTAGCGGAACCCACCGGGGAGCTGTTTTTT.

The chain recombines TRBV6-1 with TRBJ2-7, with 9 bases that match TRBD1. The germline gives CDR1 MNHNS, CDR2 SASEGT. V was clipped by 6 bases and J by 4 bases; unmatched bases: 7. The CDR3 loop spans 14 amino acids. This CDR3 is CASRTGGSGYEQYF. The CDR3 DNA sequence: TGTGCCAGCAGGACAGGGGGTTCGGGTTACGAGCAGTACTTC.

With regard to this clone: Sequence at one end of the junction differs from germline and may be a read error. The chain employs TRBV4-1 and TRBJ2-2, with a tentative D call TRBD2 (6 bases). The length of the CDR3 is 16 residues. Germline V gene sequence: CDR1 MGHRA, CDR2 YSYEKL. Here the CDR3 reads CASSQGTSPNTGELSF. The DNA of the CDR3 is TGCGCCAGCAGCCAGGGAACTAGCCCGAACACCGGGGAGCTGTCTTTT.

The rearrangement uses TRBV29-1 and TRBJ2-1; the D is unclear. The CDR3 sequence is 10 residues long. With 5 bases removed from V and 5 bases from J, the gap between germline ends came to 4 bases. CDR1 and CDR2 (germline): SQVTM, ANQGSEA. The CDR3 bases are TGCAGCGTTCCTAACAATGAGCAGTTCTTC. Residues: CSVPNNEQFF.